This entry lists 4 T cell receptor beta chains sequenced from one sample in a study of cytomegalovirus exposure and HLA in healthy donors. 60 Vbeta and 13 Jbeta primers were used in PCR. The method was immunoSEQ multiplex PCR; TCRdb's version includes in-frame clones alone and lacks a portion of them. The top ten clones hold 2% to 2.5% of a sample with about 130,000 clones, approximately 70% of them seen once. The sequencing sample was made of PBMCs. All receptors derive from a woman aged 60-75 years in good health and CMV-seropositive.

This chain uses TRBV7-8 with TRBJ2-1, with 7 positions matching TRBD2. V was pared by 5 bases and J by 2 bases, with 3 bases of the junction left unmatched. The CDR3 sequence is 14 residues long. Germline V gene sequence: CDR1 SGHVS, CDR2 FQNEAQ. The CDR3: CASSQREAYNEQFF. CDR3 sequence (DNA): TGTGCCAGCAGCCAGCGGGAAGCCTACAATGAGCAGTTCTTC. The whole variable domain, remainder taken from reference TRBV7-8 and TRBJ2-1, is GAGVSQSPRYKVAKRGQDVALRCDPISGHVSLFWYQQALGQGPEFLTYFQNEAQLDKSGLPSDRFFAERPEGSVSTLKIQRTQQEDSAVYLCASSQREAYNEQFFGPGTRLTVL.

This clone came up a few times. Other DNA sequences in the same sample also yield this CDR3. The chain carries TRBV5-6 and TRBJ1-5, with a weak D call TRBD1 (5 bases). Trimming took 3 bases from V and 0 from J, leaving 10 bases between them. CDR3 length: 15 residues. The germline V gene encodes CDR1 SGHDT and CDR2 YYEEEE. The CDR3 nucleotides read TGTGCCAGCAGCTCGGCAGGGAATAGCAATCAGCCCCAGCATTTT. It encodes CASSSAGNSNQPQHF.

The V and J genes are TRBV7-2 and TRBJ2-3, with 7 nucleotides matching TRBD1. V lost 5 bases, J lost 1 base, and 3 bases stayed unmatched. This CDR3 contains 14 residues. Germline lookup yields CDR1 SGHTA and CDR2 FQGNSA. CDR3 region: CASSEQGRTDTQYF. The CDR3, as DNA: TGTGCCAGCAGCGAACAGGGGCGCACAGATACGCAGTATTTT.

This chain uses TRBV6-5 with TRBJ2-7, with D maybe TRBD1 (5 bases). The V end lost 6 bases, the J end lost 0 bases, and 15 bases lay between the germline ends. This CDR3 is built from 15 residues. Germline V gives CDR1 MNHEY, CDR2 SVGAGI. CDR3 nucleotide sequence: TGTGCCAGCAGCCAGGGCCTATTGAGCTCCTACGAGCAGTACTTC. As protein: CASSQGLLSSYEQYF.